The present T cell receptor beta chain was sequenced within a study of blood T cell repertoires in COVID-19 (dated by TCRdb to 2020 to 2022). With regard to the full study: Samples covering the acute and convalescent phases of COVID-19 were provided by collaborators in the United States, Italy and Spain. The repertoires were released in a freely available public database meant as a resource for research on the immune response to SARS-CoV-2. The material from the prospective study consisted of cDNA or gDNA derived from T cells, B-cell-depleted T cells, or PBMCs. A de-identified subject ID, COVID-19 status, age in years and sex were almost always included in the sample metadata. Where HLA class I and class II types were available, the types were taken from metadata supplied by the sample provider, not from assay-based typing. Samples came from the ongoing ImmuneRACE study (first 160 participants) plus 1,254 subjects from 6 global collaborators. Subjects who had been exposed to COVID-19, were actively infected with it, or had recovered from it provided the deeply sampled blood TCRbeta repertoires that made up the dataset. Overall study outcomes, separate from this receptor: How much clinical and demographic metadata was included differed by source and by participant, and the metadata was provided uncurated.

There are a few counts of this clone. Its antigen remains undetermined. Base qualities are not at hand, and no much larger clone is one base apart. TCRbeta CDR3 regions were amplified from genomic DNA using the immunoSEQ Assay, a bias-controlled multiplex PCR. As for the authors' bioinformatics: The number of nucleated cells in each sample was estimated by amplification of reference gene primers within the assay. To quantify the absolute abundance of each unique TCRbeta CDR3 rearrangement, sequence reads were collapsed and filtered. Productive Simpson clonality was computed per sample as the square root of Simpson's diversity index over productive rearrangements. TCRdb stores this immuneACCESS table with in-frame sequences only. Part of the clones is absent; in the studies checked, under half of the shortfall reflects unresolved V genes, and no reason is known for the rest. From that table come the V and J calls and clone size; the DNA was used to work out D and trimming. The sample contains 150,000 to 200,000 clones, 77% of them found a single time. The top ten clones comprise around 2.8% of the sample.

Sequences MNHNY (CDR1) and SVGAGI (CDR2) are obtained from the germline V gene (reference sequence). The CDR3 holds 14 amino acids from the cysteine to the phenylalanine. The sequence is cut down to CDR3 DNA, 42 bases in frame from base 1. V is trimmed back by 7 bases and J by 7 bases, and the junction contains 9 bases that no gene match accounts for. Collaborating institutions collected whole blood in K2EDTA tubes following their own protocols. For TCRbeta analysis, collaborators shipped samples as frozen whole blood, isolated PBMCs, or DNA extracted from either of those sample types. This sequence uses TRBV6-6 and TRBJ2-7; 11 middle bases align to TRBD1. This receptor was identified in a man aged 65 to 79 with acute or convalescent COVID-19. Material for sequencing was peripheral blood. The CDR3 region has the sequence CASTPGQGAGEQYF. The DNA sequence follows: TGTGCCAGCACCCCCGGACAGGGGGCGGGTGAGCAGTACTTC.